The 8 T cell receptor beta chains given below trace back to one sample, sequenced in a study of a mutant IDH1 vaccine in newly diagnosed glioma. These receptors' targets are unknown. Time point described: week 5, during vaccination. Alongside topical imiquimod, each dose of vaccine comprised 300 ug of mutant IDH1 20-mer peptide. TCRdb's copy holds only in-frame clones and misses some; the assay was immunoSEQ multiplex PCR. The sample lists 25,000 to 30,000 clones; roughly 80% were seen once. The material sequenced was PBMCs, taken from a glioma patient whose treatment included an IDH1 peptide vaccine. The receptors here all came from a man in his forties or fifties with glioma. Some clones in this sample may be carry-over from other donors' samples.

This chain connects TRBV19 to TRBJ1-1; weak D call: TRBD1 (5 bases). This CDR3 has 13 amino acids. From germline, CDR1 is LNHDA and CDR2 SQIVND (reference sequence). V was cut by 9 bases and J by 0 bases, with 11 bases left in between. This CDR3 reads CASREGLNTEAFF. CDR3 nucleotides: TGTGCCAGCAGGGAGGGTCTGAACACTGAAGCTTTCTTT.

This chain connects TRBV5-1 to TRBJ1-6; D remains unclear. Trimming cost V 0 bases and J 8 bases, with 3 bases left between them. There are 12 residues in the CDR3. Germline V gene data show CDR1 as SGHRS and CDR2 as YFSETQ. CDR3 sequence: CASSLEHSPLHF. The CDR3 DNA sequence: TGCGCCAGCAGCTTGGAGCATTCACCCCTCCACTTT.

The gene calls are TRBV5-1 and TRBJ1-1; TRBD1 aligns across 8 bases. Germline trimming cut 4 bases from V and 4 bases from J; bases unmatched to any gene: 12. Germline-derived CDR1 and CDR2 are SGHRS and YFSETQ. The CDR3 is made up of 16 amino acids. CDR3 DNA sequence: TGCGCCAGCAGCGACGGACAGGGTGTCTTGGCCACTGAAGCTTTCTTT. Amino acid sequence: CASSDGQGVLATEAFF. Full variable domain (missing parts from reference TRBV5-1 and TRBJ1-1): KAGVTQTPRYLIKTRGQQVTLSCSPISGHRSVSWYQQTPGQGLQFLFEYFSETQRNKGNFPGRFSGRQFSNSRSEMNVSTLELGDSALYLCASSDGQGVLATEAFFGQGTRLTVV.

V and J are TRBV20-1 and TRBJ2-5, with D possibly TRBD1 on 5 matching bases. The CDR3 runs to 11 residues. Per the germline V gene, CDR1 is DFQATT and CDR2 is SNEGSKA (reference sequence). V lost 6 bases to trimming and J lost 5 bases, with 10 bases between them. The CDR3 DNA follows: TGCAGTGCAGGGGCCCAGGAGACCCAGTACTTC. Translating gives CSAGAQETQYF.

The gene calls are TRBV4-3 and TRBJ2-2, with 7 bases that match TRBD2. Per the germline V gene, CDR1 is LGHNA and CDR2 is YSLEER. With V trimmed by 1 base and J by 3 bases, 8 bases remained unmatched. This CDR3 comprises 17 residues. The CDR3 nucleotides read TGCGCCAGCAGCCAAGTGCTAGCGGCCGGGGACACCGGGGAGCTGTTTTTT. Its protein is CASSQVLAAGDTGELFF.

In its sample, this clone was seen once. This chain connects TRBV4-2 to TRBJ1-3, with 8 bases that match TRBD1. The V segment lost 0 bases and the J segment 4 bases; nucleotides outside the gene matches: 5. The CDR3 totals 16 residues. The V gene's germline CDR1 is LGHNA and CDR2 YNFKEQ. CDR3 protein: CASSQEDREGGNTIYF. In DNA form, the CDR3 reads TGTGCCAGCAGCCAAGAGGACAGGGAGGGCGGAAACACCATATATTTT.

The chain has TRBV9 and TRBJ1-2; 11 bases line up with TRBD1. There are 14 residues in the CDR3. The junction had 6 bases not matched to a gene; V was cut back by 4 bases and J by 7 bases. From germline, CDR1 is SGDLS and CDR2 YYNGEE. CDR3 residues: CASSLGQGAGGYTF. In nucleotides, the CDR3 is TGTGCCAGCAGCCTTGGACAGGGGGCTGGTGGCTACACCTTC.

The chain couples TRBV6-1 to TRBJ1-5, with D perhaps matching TRBD1 (5 bases). CDR1 and CDR2 (germline): MNHNS, SASEGT. V was trimmed by 6 bases and J by 1 base, leaving 13 bases between them. This CDR3 comprises 15 residues. CDR3 in DNA: TGTGCCAGCAGATTATCTGGGGGAAGCAATCAGCCCCAGCATTTT. Translating gives CASRLSGGSNQPQHF.